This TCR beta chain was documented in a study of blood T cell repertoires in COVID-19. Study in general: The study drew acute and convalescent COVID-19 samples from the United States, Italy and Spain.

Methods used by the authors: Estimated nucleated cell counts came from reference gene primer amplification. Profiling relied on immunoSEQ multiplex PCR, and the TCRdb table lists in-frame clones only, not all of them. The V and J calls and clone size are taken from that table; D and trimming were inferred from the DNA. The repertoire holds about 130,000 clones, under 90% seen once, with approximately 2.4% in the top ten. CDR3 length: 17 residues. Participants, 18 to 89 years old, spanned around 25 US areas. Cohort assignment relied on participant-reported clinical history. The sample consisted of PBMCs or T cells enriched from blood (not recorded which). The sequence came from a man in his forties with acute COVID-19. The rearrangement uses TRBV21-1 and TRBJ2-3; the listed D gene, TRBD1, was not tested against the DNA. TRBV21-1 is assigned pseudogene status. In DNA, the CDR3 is TGTGCCAGCAGCAAAGACTGGGACAGGCGAAGCACAGATACGCAGTATTTT. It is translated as CASSKDWDRRSTDTQYF.